Shown below are 3 T cell receptor beta chains from a single sample sequenced in a study of T-cell memory formation after mild COVID-19 (dated by TCRdb to about 2021). Library construction relied on 5' RACE. Sequencer: Illumina NovaSeq 6000. The raw public reads went through TCRdb reprocessing: fastp at Q25, MiXCR clone calling, in-frame beta chains kept. Rows are combined by CDR3 protein, so each entry shows the most common genes and DNA. Counted in this sample were approximately 260,000 distinct CDR3 sequences; about 17% of them appeared once. The top ten hold approximately 3.5% of the sample. The sequenced material came from PBMCs or a T cell subset sorted from them (not recorded which). These receptors were obtained from a man younger than 35 who had mild COVID-19 (a few samples of this study predate the infection). The sample titles of this study are shuffled in the database, so cell type and time point are left out; the donor was told from shared clones.

This clonotype was observed a handful of times. The chain combines TRBV7-9 with TRBJ2-3; 10 bases align to TRBD1. After removal of 4 bases from V and 10 bases from J, the junction contained 11 bases not matched to a gene. This CDR3 contains 15 residues. The germline V gene has CDR1 SEHNR and CDR2 FQNEAQ (reference sequence). The CDR3 loop is CASSSTGGVLRSQYF. CDR3 DNA: TGTGCCAGCAGCTCGACAGGGGGCGTCTTGCGTTCGCAGTATTTT.

The gene calls are TRBV12-3 or TRBV12-4 and TRBJ1-5, with a possible D match to TRBD1 (5 bases). V shed 5 bases and J shed 1 base, with 9 bases lying between them. CDR3 size: 14 residues. The CDR3 DNA is TGTGCCAGCAGTACTGAGGGGAGCAATCAGCCCCAGCATTTT. Translating it yields CASSTEGSNQPQHF.

The rearrangement joins TRBV29-1 to TRBJ2-4; 8 nucleotides agree with TRBD1. The V segment lost 6 bases and the J segment 9 bases; nucleotides outside the gene matches: 10. The CDR3 sequence is 13 residues long. Germline CDR1 and CDR2: SQVTM and ANQGSEA. This chain's CDR3 is CSVQGQGLSIQYF. Here the CDR3 DNA reads TGCAGCGTGCAAGGACAGGGATTAAGCATTCAGTACTTC.